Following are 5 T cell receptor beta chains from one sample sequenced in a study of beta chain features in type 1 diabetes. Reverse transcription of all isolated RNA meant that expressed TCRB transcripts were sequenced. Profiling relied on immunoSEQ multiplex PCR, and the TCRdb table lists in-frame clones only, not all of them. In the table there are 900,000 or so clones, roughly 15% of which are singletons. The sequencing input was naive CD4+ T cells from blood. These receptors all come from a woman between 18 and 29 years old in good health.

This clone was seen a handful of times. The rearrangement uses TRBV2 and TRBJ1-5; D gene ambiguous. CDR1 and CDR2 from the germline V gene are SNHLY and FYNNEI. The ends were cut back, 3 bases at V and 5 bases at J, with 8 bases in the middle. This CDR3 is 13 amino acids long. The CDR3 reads CASSDGYHQPQHF. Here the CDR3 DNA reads TGTGCCAGCAGTGATGGTTATCATCAGCCCCAGCATTTT.

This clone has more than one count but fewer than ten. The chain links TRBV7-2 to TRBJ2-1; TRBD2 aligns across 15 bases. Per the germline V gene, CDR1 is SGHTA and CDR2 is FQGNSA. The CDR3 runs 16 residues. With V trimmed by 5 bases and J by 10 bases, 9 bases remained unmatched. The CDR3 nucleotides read TGTGCCAGCAGCAAACCCGGGACTAGCGGGAGGAGGGAGCAGTTCTTC. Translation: CASSKPGTSGRREQFF.

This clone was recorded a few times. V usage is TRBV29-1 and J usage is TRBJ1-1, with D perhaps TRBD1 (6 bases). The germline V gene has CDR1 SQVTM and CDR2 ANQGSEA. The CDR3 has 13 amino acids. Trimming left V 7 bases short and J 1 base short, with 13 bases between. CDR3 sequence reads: CSANREQNTEAFF. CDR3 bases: TGCAGCGCAAACAGGGAACAGAACACTGAAGCTTTCTTT.

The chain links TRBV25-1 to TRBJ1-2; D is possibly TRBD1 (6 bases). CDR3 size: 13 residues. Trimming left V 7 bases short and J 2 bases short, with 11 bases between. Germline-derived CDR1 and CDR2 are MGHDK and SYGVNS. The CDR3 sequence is CASTLGGNYGYTF. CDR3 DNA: TGTGCCAGCACCTTGGGGGGCAACTATGGCTACACCTTC.

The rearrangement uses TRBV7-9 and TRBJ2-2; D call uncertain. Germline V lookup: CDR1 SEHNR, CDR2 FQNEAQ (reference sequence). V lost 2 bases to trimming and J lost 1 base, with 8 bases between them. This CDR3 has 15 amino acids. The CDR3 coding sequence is TGTGCCAGCAGCTTAATTCCCCAGAACACCGGGGAGCTGTTTTTT. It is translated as CASSLIPQNTGELFF.